This T cell receptor (beta chain) originates from a study of T cell changes during pregnancy in multiple sclerosis. The data were produced by immunoSEQ multiplex PCR, yet TCRdb's version contains in-frame clones alone and is incomplete. Of around 40,000 clones listed, about 91% were seen once; the top ten hold approximately 1.1%. The sample holds one count of this clone. Germline assignment: CDR1 MNHEY and CDR2 SVGAGI. Trimming removed 2 bases from V and 7 bases from J; junction bases left unmatched: 2. This CDR3 comprises 14 residues. The specimen was CD4+ T cells from peripheral blood mononuclear cells, collected in the first trimester of pregnancy. This receptor was identified in a female donor with multiple sclerosis, enrolled in a pregnancy study. J is TRBJ1-4 and V is TRBV6-5; TRBD1 agrees at 9 bases. CDR3 region: CASSYQTGGEKLFF. The CDR3 nucleotides are TGTGCCAGCAGTTACCAGACAGGGGGTGAAAAACTGTTTTTT.